One T cell receptor (beta chain) is described in this entry. V lost 3 bases and J lost 0, with 11 bases in between. CDR3 length: 15 residues. The germline V gene encodes CDR1 SEHNR and CDR2 FQNEAQ (reference sequence). Participants were aged about 18 to 90 years, lived in under 30 US areas, and enrolled virtually. Cohort allocation depended upon clinical history that participants reported. The sample belongs to a study of blood T cell repertoires in COVID-19. About the research overall: Sample material is recorded as cDNA or gDNA derived from T cells, B-cell-depleted T cells, or PBMCs.

Sequencing was performed with immunoSEQ multiplex PCR; in TCRdb, only in-frame clones are kept and a portion is missing. The table shows roughly 61,000 clones, with just over 70% occurring only once. This TCR was sampled from a woman aged 60-75 years who had been exposed to COVID-19. Material: PBMCs or T cells enriched from blood (not recorded which). The chain combines TRBV7-9 with TRBJ1-1, with D hard to call. CDR3 coding DNA: TGTGCCAGCAGCTTCCCCCTGGGCATGAACACTGAAGCTTTCTTT. This codes for CASSFPLGMNTEAFF.